The rows below give T cell receptor beta chains drawn from one sample of a study of blood T cells in healthy people across ages. TCRdb ran MiXCR on the 5' RACE reads and lists one entry per CDR3 protein. Of 1.5 million to 2 million distinct CDR3 sequences in the sample, 28% were seen once. Sequencing was carried out using blood. The receptors derive from a woman in her twenties or thirties in good health. CDR3s include the opening cysteine and the closing phenylalanine or tryptophan. D genes are given only for firm matches. Clone size appears in some rows only: once, few, many, or a class for an expanded clone.

CSARDLTSGRQQYF,TGCAGTGCTAGAGACTTGACTAGCGGGAGGCAGCAGTACTTC,TRBJ2-7,TRBV20-1,few,TRBD2
CASSLRGADSYNEQFF,TGTGCCAGCAGCTTACGGGGCGCGGACTCCTACAATGAGCAGTTCTTC,TRBJ2-1,TRBV7-3,few,-
CSVGSGLSYNEQFF,TGCAGCGTTGGTAGCGGGCTGTCCTACAATGAGCAGTTCTTC,TRBJ2-1,TRBV29-1,-,TRBD2
CAISGGRGGSGNTIYF,TGTGCCATCAGTGGCGGCAGGGGAGGTTCTGGAAACACCATATATTTT,TRBJ1-3,TRBV10-3,-,-
CSARGPDNSPLHF,TGCAGTGCTAGGGGACCAGATAATTCACCCCTCCACTTT,TRBJ1-6,TRBV20-1,many,-
CASSPGQGKYEQYF,TGTGCCAGCAGCCCCGGACAGGGGAAATACGAGCAGTACTTC,TRBJ2-7,TRBV7-8,-,TRBD1
CAISEGQGNSGANVLTF,TGTGCCATCAGTGAGGGACAGGGGAACTCTGGGGCCAACGTCCTGACTTTC,TRBJ2-6,TRBV10-3,few,TRBD1
CSARGASGGTYNEQFF,TGCAGTGCTAGAGGTGCCAGCGGGGGGACCTACAATGAGCAGTTCTTC,TRBJ2-1,TRBV20-1,-,TRBD2
CASSQGGTSGRFEQYF,TGCGCCAGCAGCCAAGGAGGGACTAGCGGGAGGTTCGAGCAGTACTTC,TRBJ2-7,TRBV4-3,many,TRBD2
CSVEDRGTNLSYEQYF,TGCAGCGTTGAAGATCGTGGGACGAACCTATCCTACGAGCAGTACTTC,TRBJ2-7,TRBV29-1,many,-
CASSYRALYGYTF,TGTGCCAGCAGCTACCGGGCCCTCTATGGCTACACCTTC,TRBJ1-2,TRBV12-3/TRBV12-4,many,-
CSTRVDRGTGANVLTF,TGCAGTACTAGAGTGGACAGGGGTACAGGGGCCAACGTCCTGACTTTC,TRBJ2-6,TRBV20-1,many,TRBD1
CASSQDSRGGNQPQHF,TGCGCCAGCAGCCAAGATAGCAGGGGTGGCAATCAGCCCCAGCATTTT,TRBJ1-5,TRBV4-1,few,-
CVSSATSEGPKETQYF,TGTGTCAGCAGCGCGACTAGCGAGGGTCCTAAAGAGACCCAGTACTTC,TRBJ2-5,TRBV6-5,once,TRBD2
CASSLAYGSDEQYF,TGTGCCAGCAGCTTGGCCTATGGTAGTGACGAGCAGTACTTC,TRBJ2-7,TRBV7-2,few,-
CASSSDLGGEQYF,TGTGCCAGCAGTTCCGACTTAGGGGGCGAGCAGTACTTC,TRBJ2-7,TRBV12-3/TRBV12-4,many,-
CSARPQWGPQETQYF,TGCAGCGCCAGGCCCCAGTGGGGACCACAAGAGACCCAGTACTTC,TRBJ2-5,TRBV29-1,many,-